Shown below are 4 T cell receptor beta chains from a single sample sequenced in a study of T cells after yellow fever vaccination. TCRdb processed the 5' RACE reads anew with MiXCR; each CDR3 protein has one entry. The sample has just under 600,000 distinct CDR3 sequences, roughly 13% seen once. The sample consisted of PBMCs, taken on the day of the yellow fever booster vaccination. The origin of the receptors is a man aged 25 to 40 who received the YFV17D yellow fever vaccine.

V usage is TRBV3-1 and J usage is TRBJ2-5, with 9 nucleotides matching TRBD2. Germline CDR1 reads LGHDT; CDR2 reads YNNKEL (reference sequence). The CDR3 contains 14 residues. V trimming: 2 bases; J trimming: 4 bases; junction bases outside the gene matches: 2. CDR3 DNA: TGTGCCAGCAGCCAAACGACTAGCGGAGAGACCCAGTACTTC. It is translated as CASSQTTSGETQYF.

The V and J genes are TRBV4-3 and TRBJ2-3; 8 bases fit TRBD2. J lost 4 bases, V lost 0 bases, and 12 bases had no gene match. Germline CDR1 LGHNA, CDR2 YSLEER. The CDR3 contains 18 residues. CDR3 sequence: CASSQDLGNGRAPDTQYF. CDR3 sequence (DNA): TGCGCCAGCAGCCAAGACCTAGGTAACGGGAGGGCTCCAGATACGCAGTATTTT.

This clonotype was observed a few times. J is TRBJ2-7 and V is TRBV12-3 or TRBV12-4; 7 bases map to TRBD1. With V trimmed by 6 bases and J by 5 bases, 16 bases remained unmatched. CDR3 size: 16 residues. Written as DNA, the CDR3 is TGTGCCAGCAGCCCCGACGACAGGGTAGGCGGCGACGAGCAGTACTTC. Amino acids: CASSPDDRVGGDEQYF.

This clonotype has a count of ten or more. Sequence at one end of the junction differs from germline and may be a read error. This chain uses TRBV12-3 or TRBV12-4 with TRBJ2-7, with D hard to call. This CDR3 is 12 amino acids long. This chain's CDR3 is CASSLGGSEQYF. The CDR3 coding sequence is TGTGCCAGCAGCTTAGGTGGGTCCGAGCAGTACTTC.